This record looks at one TCR beta chain sequence and its context. Its antigen is still unknown. No base qualities exist here, and no much larger clone lies one base off it. Clipping removes 3 bases from V and 2 bases from J, with 7 as the unmatched junction base count. The CDR3 numbers 16 residues from cysteine through phenylalanine. Of all the DNA, just the CDR3 is kept, 48 bases in frame from base 1. In the germline V gene, CDR1 corresponds to SGDLS and CDR2 to YYNGEE. This entry belongs to a study of cytomegalovirus exposure and HLA in healthy donors listed by TCRdb under 2017. General notes on the study: An earlier analysis of some 600 of the donors reported approximately 300 Gb of sequence data and 90 million to 120 million unique TCR beta sequences obtained from some 170 million T cells. An early release that covered approximately 600 HLA-typed donors contained 250 to 350 gigabases of sequencing data and tens of millions of unique TCR sequences. Among the roughly 400 genotyped donors, 81% belonged to the genetic ancestry cluster associated with self-reported Caucasian donors. The aim of the study was to test whether cataloging public T cell receptors could identify signatures of past pathogen exposure. The T cell repertoires of several hundred subjects were profiled by immunosequencing and related to cytomegalovirus serostatus. Along with the approximately 620-subject first cohort, a separate validation cohort of over 90 different subjects was used. To predict cytomegalovirus infection status, the study combined high-throughput TCR immunosequencing, statistical association of individual TCRs with disease status, and machine learning. A later analysis re-analyzed previously published TCR beta repertoires from hundreds of donors and added high-resolution HLA genotyping to study TCR occurrence patterns. The later analysis used no new phenotypic data to find candidate immune exposures, relying instead on TCR beta sequences and their occurrence across donors. In an earlier analysis of roughly 600 of the donors, high-throughput TCR beta sequencing was used to judge whether each TCR beta V gene segment behaved as functional or pseudogenic. Donor age, sex, ethnicity and CMV serostatus were collected together with the repertoire data. In a later genetic analysis, genome-wide SNP genotypes for about 65% of the roughly 670 donors were used, and that subset was treated as a discovery cohort. All discovery cohort repertoires had been generated using a single sequencing platform. Class I and class II HLA loci were covered by the typing at four-digit resolution. The number of donors typed differed by locus, with roughly 620-630 for A, B, C, DRB1 and DQB1, about 500 for DQA1, 600 to 610 for DPA1, and approximately 470 for DPB1. Because of strong linkage in the cohort, roughly five DR-DQ haplotypes were treated as single units for association and clustering. Among 398 genotyped donors of the cohort, an average of about 240,000 unique TCR beta nucleotide sequences was sequenced per donor, of which 15% to 20% were non-productive. Broad study findings and their caveats: The study gave a list of over 150 TCR beta chains associated with cytomegalovirus. Some IMGT-functional V segments, including TRBV6-2 and TRBV6-3, could not be told apart with the 87-base-pair reads, so those segments were excluded. In vitro tests confirmed that three of the cytomegalovirus-associated TCR beta chains recognize cytomegalovirus antigens. Across donors, most TCR sequences were observed very rarely, whereas some public TCRs were present in many individuals. Several of the top co-occurrence clusters appeared to be linked to parvovirus B19, influenza, CMV and Epstein-Barr virus, according to a later analysis. Immune exposure information for the cohort was limited to CMV serostatus. In a later analysis, TCR association rates were found to vary across HLA loci, with the most associated TCRs seen for DRB1 alleles and the fewest for HLA-C alleles. Most CMV-associated TCR beta chains appeared to be HLA-restricted in a later analysis, and the HLA associations seemed to be driven largely by CMV exposure. Roughly 15 rarely observed V segments, including chromosome 9 orphons, were excluded from the earlier analysis of approximately 500 of the donors because counts were too low. In both the original and validation cohorts, the classifier was reported to diagnose cytomegalovirus status with high specificity and sensitivity. A group of highly shared sequence variants was considered likely to be a technical artifact of the sequencing pipeline. In a later genetic analysis, a missense DCLRE1C variant was associated with V-gene and J-gene trimming of TCR beta chains, and the association was replicated in an independent cohort. Only TCR beta chains were sequenced in this cohort, and the absence of alpha or paired-chain data limited detectable features. Broadly in line with IMGT annotations, most TCR beta V segments showed up in productive rearrangements about 90% or about 30% of the time in an earlier analysis of several hundred of the donors. According to a later genetic analysis, donors in an Asian-associated ancestry cluster had fewer N-insertions in productive TCRs than the approximately 630-donor mean. The presence/absence analyses assumed that sequencing depth was roughly uniform across donors, and that assumption may not be true. When HLA alleles, especially DR and DQ, strongly co-occurred, TCR associations were difficult to assign to individual alleles. The authors suggested that the approach could potentially be extended to other disease states and immunological phenotypes. Because some donors lacked HLA typing at each locus, the association tests relied only on the typed subset. A later analysis found that HLA-associated TCR beta chains were more clonally expanded and had lower generation probabilities than equally common non-associated chains. A further reported finding was that TCR beta sequences accurately predicted the HLA-A and HLA-B alleles for most subjects in the first cohort. A later analysis associated 17,000 or so TCR beta sequences with specific HLA alleles at a false discovery rate of 0.05. Linkage disequilibrium might explain the correlated functional status among segregating V segments, but an unknown experimental factor could not be excluded.

The protocol used for the library was the immunoSEQ multiplex PCR assay. A mixture of 60 forward primers for TCR Vbeta segments and 13 reverse primers for TCR Jbeta segments was used in the multiplex PCR. A multiplex PCR assay on genomic DNA amplified the CDR3 region of rearranged TCR beta genes. The amplified TCR beta libraries were sequenced on the Illumina HiSeq System as 87-base-pair reads. On the study's bioinformatics: In a later analysis, about 80 million unique TCR beta chains were counted across the 650 to 750 repertoires, and roughly 11 million of these chains were shared by at least two donors. Raw reads were error-corrected and collapsed into unique sequences with a nearest-neighbor algorithm that merged closely related sequences to remove PCR and sequencing errors. Alignment of CDR3 sequences to IMGT reference sequences was used to assign V, D and J gene segments. For a sequence to be retained, a match of at least six nucleotides to both a V gene segment and a J gene segment was required. Rearrangements were called productive when the CDR3 lacked stop codons and stayed in frame with V and J; all others were non-productive. Following IMGT convention, CDR3 was defined as the stretch from the second conserved V-encoded cysteine to the conserved J-encoded phenylalanine. The earlier analysis of some 600 of the donors excluded sequences that lacked an unambiguous match to a single V gene segment. An earlier analysis of some 500 of the donors classified V segments as functional when productive rearrangements were above 56.7% and as segregating when the standard deviation between donors was above 5%. A statistical classification framework was developed to diagnose cytomegalovirus status using the catalog of TCR beta chain sequences. In a later analysis, V and J genes were assigned by comparing TCR nucleotide sequences against IMGT/GENE-DB human TR gene sequences. A later analysis assigned CDR3 sequences and most-parsimonious VDJ recombination scenarios with the TCRdist pipeline. A later analysis defined each TCR beta chain by its CDR3 amino acid sequence plus V-gene family, and excluded reads lacking a unique V-gene family. As a way to deal with suspected cross-contamination and a sequencing artifact, a later analysis dropped 500 to 700 nucleotide sequences that were highly shared and had low generation probability. In a later analysis, a clonal expansion index for each public chain was calculated from normalized within-repertoire ranks of inferred template counts. In a later analysis, generation probabilities were computed using a VDJ recombination model fitted to out-of-frame rearrangements, and the results were checked against IGoR. Hypergeometric tests were used in a later analysis to score TCR-TCR, TCR-HLA and TCR-CMV co-occurrence, with a repertoire-size bias correction applied to the TCR pairs. In a later analysis, false discovery rates were estimated by permuting HLA or CMV assignments 20 times. In a later analysis, co-occurring TCRs were grouped using DBSCAN, with TCRdist sequence similarity added in when clustering inside HLA-allele-positive subsets. Repertoires with fewer than 30,000 or more than 120,000 public chains, plus five repertoires with anomalous nucleotide sharing, were excluded from co-occurrence clustering. This is the immuneACCESS table as TCRdb keeps it, with only in-frame sequences that have V and J called. A part of the clones is gone; compared with another copy, unresolved V genes explain less than half, and the rest is unexplained. V and J calls and clone size come straight from that table; D and trimming were deduced from the DNA. Here the sample has 200,000 to 250,000 clones; roughly 88% occur a single time. Jointly, the top ten make up 0.71% of the sample.

The cohort consisted of fewer than 700 healthy bone marrow donors. At the time of sampling, all cohort members were nominally healthy, though unrecorded immune exposures were likely present. The donor was CMV seronegative and was included in the group of 352 seronegative cohort members. Every donor gave a peripheral blood sample, and the peripheral blood mononuclear cells from that sample were used for TCR beta sequencing. Genomic DNA was extracted from the blood cell samples with the Qiagen DNeasy Blood Extraction Kit. Sequencing was done on a sample of PBMCs. This TCR derives from a boy aged 2 to 10 in good health and CMV-seronegative. The V and J genes are TRBV9 and TRBJ2-7, and 11 junction bases match TRBD1. The sequenced DNA: TGTGCCAGCAGCGCAAACCGGGACAGGGGGACCTACGAGCAGTACTTC. Its amino acids are CASSANRDRGTYEQYF. Outside the CDR3, residues come from the reference TRBV9 and TRBJ2-7 proteins, so the full variable domain is: DSGVTQTPKHLITATGQRVTLRCSPRSGDLSVYWYQQSLDQGLQFLIQYYNGEERAKGNILERFSAQQFPDLHSELNLSSLELGDSALYFCASSANRDRGTYEQYFGPGTRLTVT.